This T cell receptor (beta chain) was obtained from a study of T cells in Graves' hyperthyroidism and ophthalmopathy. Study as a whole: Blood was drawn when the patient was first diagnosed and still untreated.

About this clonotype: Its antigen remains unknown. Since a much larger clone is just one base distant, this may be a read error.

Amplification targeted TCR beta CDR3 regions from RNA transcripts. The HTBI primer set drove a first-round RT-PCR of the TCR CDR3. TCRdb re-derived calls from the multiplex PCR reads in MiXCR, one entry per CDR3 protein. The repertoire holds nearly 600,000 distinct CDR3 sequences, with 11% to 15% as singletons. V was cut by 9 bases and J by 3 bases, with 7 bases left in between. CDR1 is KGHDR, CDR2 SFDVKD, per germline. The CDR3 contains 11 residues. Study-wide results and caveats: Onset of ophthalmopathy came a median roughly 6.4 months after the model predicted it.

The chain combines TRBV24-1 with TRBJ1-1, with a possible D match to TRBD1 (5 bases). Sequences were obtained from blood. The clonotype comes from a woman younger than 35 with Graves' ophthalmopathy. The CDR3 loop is CATLRDTEAFF. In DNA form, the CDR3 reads TGTGCCACCCTCAGGGACACTGAAGCTTTCTTT.